Listed below are T cell receptor beta chains from one sample, sequenced in a study of early T cells in non-severe SARS-CoV-2 infection. TCRdb reprocessed the 5' RACE reads via MiXCR and lists one record per CDR3 protein. This table holds about 30,000 distinct CDR3 sequences, about 5.2% found once. Sequencing was carried out using whole blood. Receptors originate from an adult who was a healthcare worker with PCR-confirmed SARS-CoV-2 infection or an uninfected control (not recorded which). Both conserved end residues are part of each CDR3.

v_call	j_call	cdr3_aa
TRBV28	TRBJ2-1	CASSLVLNSYNEQFF
TRBV7-8	TRBJ2-1	CASSLYVAGGYNEQFF
TRBV18	TRBJ1-6	CASSLNRDSPLHF
TRBV6-5	TRBJ2-3	CASSTSTGTHTDTQYF
TRBV29-1	TRBJ1-4	CSYGGKGEKLFF
TRBV12-3/TRBV12-4	TRBJ1-1	CASSRRGVGTEAFF
TRBV7-3	TRBJ2-5	CASSQSGVKETQYF
TRBV6-4	TRBJ2-7	CASSDFRQGVGGEQYF
TRBV9	TRBJ2-3	CASSAVTDTQYF
TRBV7-9	TRBJ1-2	CASSFAGGVGYTF
TRBV20-1	TRBJ2-4	CSAKGGLAATKNIQYF
TRBV7-9	TRBJ2-7	CASSSRTSSSYEQYF
TRBV28	TRBJ2-3	CASSLGPVHTQYF
TRBV5-1	TRBJ2-3	CASSLGPASGRSDTQYF
TRBV5-1	TRBJ2-1	CASSWTSGGYNEQFF
TRBV6-2/TRBV6-3	TRBJ2-2	CASSPPSGRPHTGELFF